This T cell receptor beta chain was identified in a study of shared clonotypes between healthy human individuals. The CDR3 covers 15 residues. The V gene's germline CDR1 is KGHSH and CDR2 LQKENI. V dropped 2 bases and J dropped 8 bases, with 18 bases sitting between them. Study-wide points: Naive CD4 clonotypes overlapped across a few donors at around 4.7%.

Negatively enriched CD4+ T cells were divided by CD45RA into naive and memory. In the case of this clone: What it binds is not known.

Each subset's genomic DNA was split evenly across several immunoSEQ plates. Assay used: immunoSEQ multiplex PCR; TCRdb lists only in-frame clones, some missing. The data show about 2.4 million clones, with under 95% seen just once and 0.36% held by the top ten. The sample consisted of naive CD4+ T cells from PBMCs. The subset denotes: CD45RA+ positively selected. The TCR originated in a man between 18 and 29 years old in good health. Some clones in this sample may be carry-over from other donors' samples. J is TRBJ1-2 and V is TRBV18, with D perhaps matching TRBD1 (6 bases). The CDR3, as DNA: TGTGCCAGCTCACCAGGATCAGGGGCGGGAGGAGGCTACACCTTC. Protein: CASSPGSGAGGGYTF.